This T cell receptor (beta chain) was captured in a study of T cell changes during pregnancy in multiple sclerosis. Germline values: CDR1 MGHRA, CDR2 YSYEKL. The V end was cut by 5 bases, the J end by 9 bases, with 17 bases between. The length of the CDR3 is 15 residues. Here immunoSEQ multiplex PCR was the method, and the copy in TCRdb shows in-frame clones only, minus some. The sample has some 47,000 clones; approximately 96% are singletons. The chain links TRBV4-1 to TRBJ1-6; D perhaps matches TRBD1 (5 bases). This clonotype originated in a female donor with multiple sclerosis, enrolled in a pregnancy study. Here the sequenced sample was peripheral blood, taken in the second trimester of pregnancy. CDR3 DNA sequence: TGCGCCAGCAGCTTCCGTGGGGGAGGGACTTCACCCCTCCACTTT. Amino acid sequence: CASSFRGGGTSPLHF.